These 3 T cell receptor beta chains were sequenced from one sample in a study of T cell responses to AZD1222 COVID-19 vaccine. Sequencing was performed with immunoSEQ multiplex PCR; in TCRdb, only in-frame clones are kept and a portion is missing. This table holds 68,000 or so clones, about nine tenths found once. The material was peripheral blood, obtained on day 0 of AZD1222 vaccination. These receptors all come from an adult in good health.

The rearrangement joins TRBV11-2 to TRBJ2-1; no firm D call. CDR1 and CDR2 (germline): SGHAT, FQNNGV. V lost 5 bases and J lost 10, with 9 bases in between. The CDR3 consists of 11 residues. The CDR3 DNA reads as TGTGCCAGCAGCCCTTTTGAGGAGCAGTTCTTC. Translating it yields CASSPFEEQFF.

The J gene is TRBJ2-2, the V gene TRBV7-2; D is tentatively TRBD1 or TRBD2 (5 bases each). Between the trimmed V and J ends, which lost 0 bases and 4 bases, there was a span of 6 bases. The CDR3 has 14 residues. The V gene's germline CDR1 is SGHTA and CDR2 FQGNSA. CDR3 amino acids: CASSLAGVTGELFF. The CDR3 nucleotides are TGTGCCAGCAGCTTAGCGGGGGTCACCGGGGAGCTGTTTTTT.

This chain connects TRBV19 to TRBJ1-2; D remains unclear. The CDR3 consists of 16 residues. CDR1 LNHDA and CDR2 SQIVND come from the germline V gene (reference sequence). The ends were cut back, 4 bases at V and 0 bases at J, with 15 bases in the middle. CDR3: CASSNPRDGANYGYTF. The CDR3 region has the DNA TGTGCCAGTAGTAACCCCCGAGATGGAGCTAACTATGGCTACACCTTC.